The 24 T cell receptor beta chains below were found in one sample sequenced in a study of blood T cell repertoires in COVID-19. Measured with immunoSEQ multiplex PCR; TCRdb has only the in-frame clones, and not every one. The repertoire holds some 200,000 clones, 70% to 85% seen once, with around 9.5% in the top ten. The sequenced sample consisted of peripheral blood. The receptors originated from a man aged 45 to 65 with active or convalescent COVID-19.

The chain has TRBV15 and TRBJ2-1; 9 positions agree with TRBD2. The CDR3 spans 14 residues. V lost 6 bases to trimming and J lost 5 bases; unmatched junction nucleotides: 5. CDR1 is LNHNV and CDR2 is YYDKDF in the germline V gene (reference sequence). The CDR3 DNA sequence: TGTGCCACCAGATCGCGGGGGGGCAACAATGAGCAGTTCTTC. Protein: CATRSRGGNNEQFF.

The V gene is TRBV15, the J gene TRBJ2-4; 8 positions match TRBD2. The CDR3 consists of 14 residues. Germline V gene sequence: CDR1 LNHNV, CDR2 YYDKDF (reference sequence). V dropped 7 bases and J dropped 5; count of bases not matched to a gene: 7. The CDR3 loop is CATTGGGSQNIQYF. The CDR3 DNA follows: TGTGCCACCACCGGGGGGGGGTCACAAAACATTCAGTACTTC.

This chain joins TRBV7-9 and TRBJ2-7; 7 nucleotides agree with TRBD2. V was clipped by 7 bases and J by 4 bases; unmatched bases: 10. Germline CDR1 SEHNR, CDR2 FQNEAQ (reference sequence). CDR3 size: 14 residues. In DNA, the CDR3 is TGTGCCAGCACCCCGGGCGGGAGACAATACGAGCAGTACTTC. Translation: CASTPGGRQYEQYF.

The rearrangement uses TRBV7-2 and TRBJ2-1; the match to TRBD2 covers 9 bases. The CDR3 totals 15 residues. V shed 4 bases and J 4 bases; nucleotides not matched to a gene: 5. Per the germline V gene, CDR1 is SGHTA and CDR2 is FQGNSA. The CDR3: CASSSTSGGYNEQFF. CDR3 DNA sequence: TGTGCCAGCAGCTCGACTAGCGGAGGATACAATGAGCAGTTCTTC.

The J gene is TRBJ2-3, the V gene TRBV7-9, with TRBD2 identical over 8 bases. Germline loops: CDR1 SEHNR, CDR2 FQNEAQ (reference sequence). The CDR3 loop spans 15 amino acids. V was clipped by 7 bases and J by 4 bases; unmatched bases: 10. CDR3 in DNA: TGTGCCAGCACCCGGGGGGGGCGTGACTCAGATACGCAGTATTTT. Its translation is CASTRGGRDSDTQYF. Supplemented by reference TRBV7-9 and TRBJ2-3, the full variable domain reads DTGVSQNPRHKITKRGQNVTFRCDPISEHNRLYWYRQTLGQGPEFLTYFQNEAQLEKSRLLSDRFSAERPKGSFSTLEIQRTEQGDSAMYLCASTRGGRDSDTQYFGPGTRLTVL.

This clone was observed once. J is TRBJ2-7 and V is TRBV1; the D call in the table, TRBD2, was not verified against the DNA. TRBV1 is annotated as a pseudogene. The CDR3 totals 15 residues. The CDR3 reads CTSSQDSGPSYEQYF. The CDR3 bases are TGCACCAGCAGCCAAGATAGCGGGCCCTCCTACGAGCAGTACTTC.

The V call is TRBV5-1, the J call TRBJ2-3; TRBD1 matches at 8 bases. Germline V lookup: CDR1 SGHRS, CDR2 YFSETQ. The CDR3 runs 14 residues. V was clipped by 4 bases and J by 4 bases; unmatched bases: 5. The CDR3: CASSAQQGADTQYF. CDR3 bases: TGCGCCAGCAGCGCCCAACAGGGGGCAGATACGCAGTATTTT.

This clone was recorded a few times. The chain recombines TRBV5-1 with TRBJ1-1, with 7 bases that match TRBD1. V lost 7 bases to trimming and J lost 2 bases; unmatched junction nucleotides: 5. The CDR3 is 13 amino acids. Germline loops: CDR1 SGHRS, CDR2 YFSETQ. The CDR3 loop is CASSGTANTEAFF. The CDR3 DNA reads TGCGCCAGCTCCGGGACAGCCAACACTGAAGCTTTCTTT.

J is TRBJ1-2 and V is TRBV7-2; possible D gene TRBD1, 6 bases. CDR1 SGHTA and CDR2 FQGNSA come from the germline V gene. The CDR3 is 16 amino acids. V gave up 3 bases and J gave up 4 bases, with 18 bases separating them. CDR3 in amino acids: CASSFAPPGVGYGYTF. CDR3 nucleotides: TGTGCCAGCAGCTTCGCTCCTCCAGGGGTGGGCTATGGCTACACCTTC.

The chain is built from TRBV24-1 and TRBJ2-3; 7 bases map to TRBD2. The CDR3 extends over 17 amino acids. Per germline, CDR1 KGHDR and CDR2 SFDVKD. V trimming: 3 bases; J trimming: 6 bases; junction bases outside the gene matches: 14. This CDR3 reads CATSDPTSAAPGDTQYF. As DNA, the CDR3 is TGTGCCACCAGTGATCCTACTAGCGCGGCTCCTGGCGATACGCAGTATTTT.

This clone was seen just once. The V call is TRBV15, the J call TRBJ2-3, with D maybe TRBD2 (6 bases). Germline loops: CDR1 LNHNV, CDR2 YYDKDF (reference sequence). Trimming left V 7 bases short and J 4 bases short, with 15 bases between. The CDR3 totals 14 residues. This CDR3 is CATTERAVSDTQYF. For the CDR3, the DNA is TGTGCCACCACCGAGCGGGCGGTTTCAGATACGCAGTATTTT.

The chain joins TRBV23-1 to TRBJ2-1; 7 bases map to TRBD2. TRBV23-1 is given ORF status, its function remaining uncertain. The V and J ends lost 2 bases and 6 bases, in that order; junction bases with no gene match: 7. The CDR3 is 15 amino acids. CDR3 sequence (DNA): TGCGCCAGCAGTCAAAGTGGACTAGGCCTCAATGAGCAGTTCTTC. The encoded protein is CASSQSGLGLNEQFF.

The rearrangement links TRBV7-2 to TRBJ2-6; weak D call: TRBD2 (6 bases). CDR3 length: 17 residues. The germline V and J ends were trimmed by 5 bases and 4 bases, with 18 bases remaining between them. The germline CDR1 and CDR2 sequences are SGHTA and FQGNSA. Written as DNA, the CDR3 is TGTGCCAGCAGCGGCCGGCGTGGGGGGACCGGGGCCAACGTCCTGACTTTC. Amino acids: CASSGRRGGTGANVLTF.

The chain uses TRBV28 and TRBJ1-2; TRBD1 matches at 9 bases. The CDR3 extends over 15 amino acids. Trimming cost V 4 bases and J 3 bases; bases outside gene matches: 6. CDR1 MDHEN and CDR2 SYDVKM come from the germline V gene. This CDR3 reads CASSSNRGHYYGYTF. Written as DNA, the CDR3 is TGTGCCAGCAGTTCCAACAGGGGGCACTACTATGGCTACACCTTC.

The chain joins TRBV7-2 to TRBJ2-7, with TRBD2 identical over 8 bases. Unmatched junction bases numbered 4, after V lost 1 base and J lost 5 bases. Germline CDR1 is SGHTA and CDR2 is FQGNSA. This CDR3 comprises 14 residues. The CDR3 loop reads CASSLGAGVNEQYF. The CDR3 DNA follows: TGTGCCAGCAGCTTAGGAGCGGGAGTTAACGAGCAGTACTTC. The whole variable domain, remainder taken from reference TRBV7-2 and TRBJ2-7, is GAGVSQSPSNKVTEKGKDVELRCDPISGHTALYWYRQSLGQGLEFLIYFQGNSAPDKSGLPSDRFSAERTGGSVSTLTIQRTQQEDSAVYLCASSLGAGVNEQYFGPGTRLTVT.

This chain joins TRBV20-1 and TRBJ2-3; 10 bases fit TRBD2. The CDR3 totals 17 residues. Germline V gene sequence: CDR1 DFQATT, CDR2 SNEGSKA (reference sequence). V shed 3 bases, J shed 5 bases, and the junction held 14 bases outside the gene matches. The DNA for the CDR3 is TGCAGTGCTAGTAGTTACCAAGCGGGGGGGCCGGGAGATACGCAGTATTTT. Protein product: CSASSYQAGGPGDTQYF.

This chain joins TRBV4-2 and TRBJ1-6; no firm D call. This CDR3 region has 16 residues. V was cut by 0 bases and J by 3 bases, with 9 bases left in between. The germline V gene has CDR1 LGHNA and CDR2 YNFKEQ. CDR3: CASSQDRRLYNSPLHF. The CDR3 DNA reads as TGTGCCAGCAGCCAAGATAGGCGGCTCTATAATTCACCCCTCCACTTT.

The chain combines TRBV11-2 with TRBJ1-2; 8 positions match TRBD1. The CDR3 totals 16 residues. Germline V CDR1 and CDR2: SGHAT, FQNNGV. After removal of 5 bases from V and 5 bases from J, the junction contained 13 bases not matched to a gene. CDR3 nucleotides: TGTGCCAGCAGCGCCCCGTCACAGGGGGGGCGATATGGCTACACCTTC. It yields the protein CASSAPSQGGRYGYTF.

This chain connects TRBV3-1 (or the pseudogene TRBV3-2) to TRBJ1-5; the D gene is possibly TRBD1 (6 bases). The CDR3 spans 14 residues. The V gene lost 7 bases and the J gene lost 2 bases, with 12 bases spanning the gap. From germline, CDR1 is LGHDT and CDR2 YNNKEL (reference sequence). CDR3: CASNKGGGNQPQHF. The CDR3 DNA reads TGTGCCAGCAACAAAGGGGGAGGCAATCAGCCCCAGCATTTT.

The V call is TRBV5-1, the J call TRBJ2-5; D uncertain. The CDR3 sequence is 13 residues long. The germline V gene has CDR1 SGHRS and CDR2 YFSETQ. Between the trimmed V and J ends, which lost 0 bases and 4 bases, there was a span of 7 bases. The CDR3: CASSLVFRETQYF. CDR3 coding DNA: TGCGCCAGCAGCTTGGTTTTTAGAGAGACCCAGTACTTC. Full variable domain (missing parts from reference TRBV5-1 and TRBJ2-5): KAGVTQTPRYLIKTRGQQVTLSCSPISGHRSVSWYQQTPGQGLQFLFEYFSETQRNKGNFPGRFSGRQFSNSRSEMNVSTLELGDSALYLCASSLVFRETQYFGPGTRLLVL.

The V gene is TRBV18, the J gene TRBJ2-7; 7 bases line up with TRBD1. This CDR3 is built from 13 residues. The trim removed 3 bases at V and 4 bases at J, leaving 3 bases unmatched. The germline V gene has CDR1 KGHSH and CDR2 LQKENI. This chain's CDR3 is CASSPAQGYEQYV. The CDR3 DNA is TGTGCCAGCTCACCCGCACAGGGGTACGAGCAGTACGTC.

This chain connects TRBV20-1 to TRBJ1-1; D may be TRBD1 (5 bases). Per germline, CDR1 DFQATT and CDR2 SNEGSKA (reference sequence). This CDR3 spans 10 amino acids. V lost 3 bases, J lost 11 bases, and 10 bases lay in between. CDR3 nucleotides: TGCAGTGCTAGTCGGGGGGAGGCTTTCTTT. Protein product: CSASRGEAFF.

With respect to this clone: A junction end diverges from the germline sequence, so it may reflect a read error. The chain links TRBV7-7 to TRBJ2-5; possibly TRBD2 for D (5 bases). The CDR3 covers 20 residues. Looked up from germline, CDR1 is SSHAT and CDR2 is FNYEAQ (reference sequence). As DNA, the CDR3 is TGTGCTAGCAGCTCTCTACCCCTAGTAACCCCACTAGACTCACCAGAGACCCAGTACTTC. Translated: CASSSLPLVTPLDSPETQYF.

The V gene is TRBV7-2, the J gene TRBJ2-7; 11 bases map to TRBD1. Germline values: CDR1 SGHTA, CDR2 FQGNSA. With 5 bases clipped from V and 2 bases from J, the junction kept 5 bases outside the gene matches. The length of the CDR3 is 15 residues. CDR3 loop: CASSLGQGGTYEQYF. CDR3 nucleotide sequence: TGTGCCAGCAGCCTGGGACAGGGGGGGACCTACGAGCAGTACTTC.